Described below is a single TCR beta chain sequence and its context. Its antigen is unidentified. These data are taken from a study of cytomegalovirus exposure and HLA in healthy donors. Overall study context: Earlier findings included more than 95 million unique TCR beta sequences obtained from 150 million to 200 million T cells. Overall study findings and caveats: Because they were indistinguishable, some V segments, including TRBV6-2 and TRBV6-3, were excluded. Per a prior analysis, the majority of TCR beta V segments were productive roughly 87% or roughly 30% of the time. The classifier was said to identify cytomegalovirus status with high specificity and sensitivity.

The PCR was carried out with 60 Vbeta primers and 13 Jbeta primers. This table comes from immunoSEQ multiplex PCR, and its TCRdb copy is limited to in-frame clones, with some not included. The sample records about 43,000 clones, under 60% being singletons. Looked up from germline, CDR1 is SGHTS and CDR2 is YDEGEE. CDR3 length: 16 amino acids. V was cut by 5 bases and J by 3 bases, with 21 bases left in between. The TCR was taken from a man in his sixties in good health and CMV-seronegative. Sequencing was done on a sample of PBMCs. This rearrangement joins TRBV5-8 to TRBJ2-7; the D gene is possibly TRBD2 (7 bases). The CDR3 spells CASSPWGGGSDYEQYF. The DNA for the CDR3 is TGTGCCAGCAGTCCGTGGGGGGGCGGATCAGACTACGAGCAGTACTTC.